This T cell receptor beta chain originates from a study of beta chain features in type 1 diabetes. This clone was detected a few times. The authors reverse transcribed all of the isolated RNA, so sequencing captured expressed TCRB transcripts. Clones were sequenced by immunoSEQ multiplex PCR, and TCRdb holds only the in-frame ones, with some missing. Of about 220,000 clones listed, 11% are singletons. After removal of 4 bases from V and 2 bases from J, the junction contained 5 bases not matched to a gene. The CDR3 is made up of 15 amino acids. Germline-derived CDR1 and CDR2 are SGHRS and YFSETQ. Material: central memory CD4+ T cells from blood. This chain uses TRBV5-1 with TRBJ2-5, with 10 bases identical to TRBD2. The TCR originated in a man in his late teens or twenties in good health. Here the CDR3 reads CASSTAGGGQETQYF. CDR3 in DNA: TGCGCCAGCAGCACAGCGGGAGGGGGTCAAGAGACCCAGTACTTC.